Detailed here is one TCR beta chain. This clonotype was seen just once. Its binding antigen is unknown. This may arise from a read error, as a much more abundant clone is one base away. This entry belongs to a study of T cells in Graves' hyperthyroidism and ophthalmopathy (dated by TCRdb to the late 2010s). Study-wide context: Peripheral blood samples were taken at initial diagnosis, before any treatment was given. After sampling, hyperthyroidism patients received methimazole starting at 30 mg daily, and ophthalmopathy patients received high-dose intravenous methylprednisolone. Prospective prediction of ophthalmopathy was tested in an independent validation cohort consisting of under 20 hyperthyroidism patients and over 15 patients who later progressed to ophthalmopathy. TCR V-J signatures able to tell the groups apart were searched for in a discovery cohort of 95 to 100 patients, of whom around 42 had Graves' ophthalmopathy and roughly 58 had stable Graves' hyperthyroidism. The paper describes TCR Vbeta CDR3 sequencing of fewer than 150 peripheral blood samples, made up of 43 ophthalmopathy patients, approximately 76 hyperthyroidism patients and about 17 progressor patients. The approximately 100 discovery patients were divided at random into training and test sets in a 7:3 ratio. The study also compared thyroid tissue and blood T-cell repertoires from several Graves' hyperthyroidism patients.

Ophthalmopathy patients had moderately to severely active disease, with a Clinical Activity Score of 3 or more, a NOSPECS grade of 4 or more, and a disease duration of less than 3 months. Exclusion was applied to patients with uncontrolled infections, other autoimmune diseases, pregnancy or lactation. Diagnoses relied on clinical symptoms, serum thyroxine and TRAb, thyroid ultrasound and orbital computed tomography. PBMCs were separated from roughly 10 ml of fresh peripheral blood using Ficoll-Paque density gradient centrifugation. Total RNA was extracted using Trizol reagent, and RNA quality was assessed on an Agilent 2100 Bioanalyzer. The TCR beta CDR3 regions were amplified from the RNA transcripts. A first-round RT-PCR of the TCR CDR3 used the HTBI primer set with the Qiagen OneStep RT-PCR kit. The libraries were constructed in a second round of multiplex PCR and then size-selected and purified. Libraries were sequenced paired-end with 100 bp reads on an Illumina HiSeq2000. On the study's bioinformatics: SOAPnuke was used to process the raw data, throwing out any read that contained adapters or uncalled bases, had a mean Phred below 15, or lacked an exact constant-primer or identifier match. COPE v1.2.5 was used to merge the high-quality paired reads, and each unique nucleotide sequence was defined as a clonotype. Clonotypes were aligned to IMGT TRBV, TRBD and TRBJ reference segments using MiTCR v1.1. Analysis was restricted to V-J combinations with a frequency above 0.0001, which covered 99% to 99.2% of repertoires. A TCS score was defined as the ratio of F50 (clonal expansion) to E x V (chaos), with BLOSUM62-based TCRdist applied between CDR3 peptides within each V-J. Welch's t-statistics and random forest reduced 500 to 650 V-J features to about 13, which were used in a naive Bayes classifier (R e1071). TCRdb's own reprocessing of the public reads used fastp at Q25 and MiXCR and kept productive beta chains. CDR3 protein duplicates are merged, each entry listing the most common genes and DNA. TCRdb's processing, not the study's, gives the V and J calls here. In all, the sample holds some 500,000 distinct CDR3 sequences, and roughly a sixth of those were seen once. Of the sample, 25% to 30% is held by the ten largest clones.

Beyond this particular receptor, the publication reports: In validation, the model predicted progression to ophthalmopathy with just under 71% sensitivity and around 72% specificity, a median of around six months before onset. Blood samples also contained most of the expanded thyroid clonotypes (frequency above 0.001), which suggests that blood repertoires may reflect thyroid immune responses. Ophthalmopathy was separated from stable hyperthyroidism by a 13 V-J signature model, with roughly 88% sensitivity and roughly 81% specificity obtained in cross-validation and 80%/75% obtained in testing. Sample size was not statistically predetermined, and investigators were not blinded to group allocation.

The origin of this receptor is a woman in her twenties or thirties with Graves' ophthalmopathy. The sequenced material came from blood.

The CDR3 reads as follows: CAGSQALDRTYEQYF. Read as DNA, the sequence is TGCGCCGGCAGCCAAGCACTGGACAGGACCTACGAGCAGTACTTC. This chain joins TRBV4-3 to TRBJ2-7; 7 nucleotides in the junction match TRBD1. The germline V gene yields LGHNA for CDR1 and YSLEER for CDR2. From cysteine to phenylalanine, the CDR3 is 15 amino acids long. The DNA shown is the 45-base CDR3, in frame from base 1.